This is a list of T cell receptor beta chains from one sample in a study of T cells in Graves' hyperthyroidism and ophthalmopathy. TCRdb passed the multiplex PCR reads through MiXCR, listing each CDR3 protein once. The data hold 600,000 to 900,000 distinct CDR3 sequences, with roughly 15% observed a single time. Source material: blood. Receptors were obtained from a man between 18 and 35 years old with Graves' hyperthyroidism. The CDR3 runs from the conserved cysteine through the conserved F or W. Each record gives: clone size, J gene, V gene, D gene, CDR3 length, CDR3 DNA, CDR3 protein. D genes are given only for firm matches. Size values are once, few and many counts, or a class for expanded clones, and some rows have none.

many TRBJ1-1 TRBV3-2 . 14 TGTGCCAGCAGCACCACGTCGGGGGAGATAGCAGCTTTCTTT CASSTTSGEIAAFF
. TRBJ2-1 TRBV19 TRBD1 14 TGTGCCAGTAGTGAGACAGGGTTCGACAATGAGCAGTTCTTC CASSETGFDNEQFF
. TRBJ2-1 TRBV19 . 15 TGTGCCAGTAGCCCTCGGGGACTCCTCTACAATGAGCAGTTCTTC CASSPRGLLYNEQFF
many TRBJ2-7 TRBV5-1 TRBD2 16 TGCGCCAGCAGCCTAATAGCGGGAGCCACCCCCGGCGAGCAGTACTTC CASSLIAGATPGEQYF
few TRBJ1-3 TRBV15 . 14 TGTGCCACCAGCCCGGCCGCCTCTGGAAACACCATATATTTT CATSPAASGNTIYF
few TRBJ1-4 TRBV6-5 . 13 TGTGCCAGCAGTTACTCGTTGACTGAAAAACTGTTTTTT CASSYSLTEKLFF
. TRBJ2-2 TRBV28 . 15 TGTGCCAGCAGTCCCGCCGGGACGAACACCGGGGAGCTGTTTTTT CASSPAGTNTGELFF
. TRBJ2-1 TRBV11-2 TRBD1 19 TGTGCCAGCAGCCAGTGGACAGGGCCGTTCCCCCGGCCCCACAATGAGCAGTTCTTC CASSQWTGPFPRPHNEQFF
few TRBJ1-4 TRBV20-1 . 14 TGCAGTGCTAGGACTGGACGAGGGGATGAAAAACTGTTTTTT CSARTGRGDEKLFF
many TRBJ2-7 TRBV12-3/TRBV12-4 . 13 TGTGCCAGCAGTTCGACACGTACCTACGAGCAGTACTTC CASSSTRTYEQYF
few TRBJ2-7 TRBV19 . 15 TGTGCCAGTACTTATACCGTTTCAGGGACTGGCGAGCAGTACTTC CASTYTVSGTGEQYF
few TRBJ1-6 TRBV6-4 TRBD1 13 TGTGCCAGTCGGACAGGGGCGAATTCACCCCTCCACTTT CASRTGANSPLHF
. TRBJ2-3 TRBV9 TRBD2 14 TGTGCCAGCAGCTTTCTAGCGGGCGATGATACGCAGTATTTT CASSFLAGDDTQYF
. TRBJ1-3 TRBV6-5 . 14 TGTGCCAGCAGTTACTCGCTGAGCGGAAACACCATATATTTT CASSYSLSGNTIYF
few TRBJ2-2 TRBV2 TRBD1 15 TGTGCCAGCAGTGCGGGACAGAGGAACGCCGGGGAGCTGTTTTTT CASSAGQRNAGELFF
many TRBJ2-7 TRBV30 . 13 TGTGCCTGGAGTGTAGGTGGAGGGGGCGAGCAGTACTTC CAWSVGGGGEQYF
. TRBJ2-3 TRBV27 . 13 TGTGCCAGCCGGGGTTTTGGGGCAGATACGCAGTATTTT CASRGFGADTQYF
many TRBJ1-1 TRBV3-1 TRBD1 14 TGTGCCAGCAGCCAAGAGTCTTGGACAGGGGAAGCTTTCTTT CASSQESWTGEAFF
few TRBJ2-1 TRBV20-1 . 14 TGCAGTGCGGAATCAGGGAAAGACTACAATGAGCAGTTCTTC CSAESGKDYNEQFF
many TRBJ2-7 TRBV12-3/TRBV12-4 . 14 TGTGCCAGCAACGGGCGGGACAGCTCCTACGAGCAGTACTTC CASNGRDSSYEQYF
many TRBJ2-5 TRBV28 . 18 TGTGCCAGCAGTTACCCGTTGGTCGGGAGAGTAGACCGAGAGACCCAGTACTTC CASSYPLVGRVDRETQYF
many TRBJ1-1 TRBV6-2/TRBV6-3 . 14 TGTGCCAGCAGTTTGTACAGAATGAACACTGAAGCTTTCTTT CASSLYRMNTEAFF
. TRBJ2-1 TRBV29-1 TRBD2 16 TGCAGCGTTGCCAGACTAGCGGGAGCCTCCTACAATGAGCAGTTCTTC CSVARLAGASYNEQFF
. TRBJ1-2 TRBV28 . 16 TGTGCCAGCAGTCCCTTAGGACAGAGGGGTAACTATGGCTACACCTTC CASSPLGQRGNYGYTF
many TRBJ2-3 TRBV27 . 15 TGTGCCAGCAGTTTATCGTTTCAGGGGGGGGATACGCAGTATTTT CASSLSFQGGDTQYF
few TRBJ2-3 TRBV6-1 TRBD2 15 TGTGCCAGCACCATACTAGCGGGAGGAACAGATACGCAGTATTTT CASTILAGGTDTQYF
many TRBJ1-1 TRBV5-1 . 14 TGCGCCAGCAGCTTGGCGGGGGGGCTAGGCGAAGCTTTCTTT CASSLAGGLGEAFF
many TRBJ2-7 TRBV20-1 TRBD1 13 TGCAGTGCTAGTGCAGGGGGCTCCTACGAGCAGTACTTC CSASAGGSYEQYF
many TRBJ1-2 TRBV28 TRBD1 12 TGTGCCAGCGGACAGGGAAGCTATGGCTACACCTTC CASGQGSYGYTF
few TRBJ2-1 TRBV7-2 TRBD2 17 TGTGCCAGCAGCTTAGGGGGACTAGCGGGAGACTTACATGAGCAGTTCTTC CASSLGGLAGDLHEQFF
. TRBJ1-2 TRBV25-1 . 12 TGTGCCAGCGGAGGGGGGGGTCCTGGCTACACCTTC CASGGGGPGYTF
many TRBJ2-1 TRBV11-2 . 14 TGTGCCAGCAGCCCCCGTCCGCTTCGACATGAGCAGTTCTTC CASSPRPLRHEQFF
many TRBJ2-7 TRBV30 . 15 TGTGCCTGGAGTGTACCGGGGGGCCTCTCCTACGAGCAGTACTTC CAWSVPGGLSYEQYF
. TRBJ2-5 TRBV15 TRBD1 16 TGTGCCACCAAAACTCCAAGGGGCAGGGGGCGAGAGACCCAGTACTTC CATKTPRGRGRETQYF
many TRBJ2-5 TRBV25-1 . 12 TGTGCCAGCAGTGCCGATGAAGAGACCCAGTACTTC CASSADEETQYF
. TRBJ2-5 TRBV25-1 TRBD2 16 TGTGCCAGCAGTTTCCTAAGCGGGAGCCCGAGGGAGACCCAGTACTTC CASSFLSGSPRETQYF
many TRBJ2-1 TRBV18 TRBD2 14 TGTGCCAGCTCACCTACTTTAGCGGGAGTTGAGCAGTTCTTC CASSPTLAGVEQFF
few TRBJ2-3 TRBV2 . 15 TGTGCCAGCAGTTCCGGAAGGTTCACCACAGATACGCAGTATTTT CASSSGRFTTDTQYF
. TRBJ2-3 TRBV7-2 TRBD2 16 TGTGCCAGCAGCTTAGCGCCTAGCGGGAGTACATATACGCAGTATTTT CASSLAPSGSTYTQYF
. TRBJ2-1 TRBV3-1 . 13 TGTGCCAGCAGCACATCCGTTGGGGATGAGCAGTTCTTC CASSTSVGDEQFF
few TRBJ1-4 TRBV2 . 13 TGTGCCAGCTGTGTAGGGAGTGGGGAAAAACTGTCTTTT CASCVGSGEKLSF
many TRBJ1-1 TRBV12-3/TRBV12-4 . 13 TGTGCCAGCACCATCGGACAGAACACTGAAGCTTTCTTT CASTIGQNTEAFF
many TRBJ1-2 TRBV27 TRBD1 14 TGTGCCAGCAGTTCCGGGACAGGGGGCTATGGCTACACCTTC CASSSGTGGYGYTF
many TRBJ2-7 TRBV27 TRBD1 12 TGTGCCAGCAGGGGACAGGACTACGAGCAGTACTTC CASRGQDYEQYF
. TRBJ1-1 TRBV4-1 . 16 TGCGCCAGCAGCCAAGATTCGGCAGGAATGAACACTGAAGCTTTCTTT CASSQDSAGMNTEAFF
many TRBJ2-7 TRBV28 . 15 TGTGCCAGCATTTCCGGACAGCAAAGCTCCTACGAGCAGTACTTC CASISGQQSSYEQYF
once TRBJ1-2 TRBV20-1 . 12 TGCAGTGATAGGTCTCCAAACTATGGCTACACCTTC CSDRSPNYGYTF
few TRBJ1-2 TRBV5-6 TRBD1 17 TGTGCCAGCACCTCCTCGGACAGGGTAATGAATGGCTATGGCTACACCTTC CASTSSDRVMNGYGYTF
few TRBJ2-7 TRBV6-2/TRBV6-3 . 14 TGTGCCAGCAGCCTCCGGGACCCCTCCTACGAGCAGTACTTC CASSLRDPSYEQYF
many TRBJ2-3 TRBV20-1 . 14 TGCAGTGCTAGTAGGGGGGTACTCACAGATACGCAGTATTTT CSASRGVLTDTQYF
few TRBJ1-5 TRBV6-1 TRBD1 15 TGTGCCAGCAGACGACAGGGGCCTAGCAATCAGCCCCAGCATTTT CASRRQGPSNQPQHF